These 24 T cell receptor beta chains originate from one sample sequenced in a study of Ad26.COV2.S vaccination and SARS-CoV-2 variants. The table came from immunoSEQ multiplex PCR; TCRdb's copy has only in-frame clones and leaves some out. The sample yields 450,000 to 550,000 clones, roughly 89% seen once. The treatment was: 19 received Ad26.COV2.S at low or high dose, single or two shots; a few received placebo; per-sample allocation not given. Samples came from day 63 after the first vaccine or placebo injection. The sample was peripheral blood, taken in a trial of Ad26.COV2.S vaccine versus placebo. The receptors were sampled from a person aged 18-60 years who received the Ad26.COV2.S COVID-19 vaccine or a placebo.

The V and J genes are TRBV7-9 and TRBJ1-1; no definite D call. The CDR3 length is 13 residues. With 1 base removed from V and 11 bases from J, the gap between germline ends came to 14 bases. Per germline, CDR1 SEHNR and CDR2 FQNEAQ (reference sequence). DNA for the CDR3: TGTGCCAGCAGCTTAGGATTGACTGGCTGGGCTTTCTTT. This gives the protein CASSLGLTGWAFF.

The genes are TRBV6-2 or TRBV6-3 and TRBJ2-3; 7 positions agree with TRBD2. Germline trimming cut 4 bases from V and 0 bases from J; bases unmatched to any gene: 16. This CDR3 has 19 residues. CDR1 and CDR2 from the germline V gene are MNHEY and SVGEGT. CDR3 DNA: TGTGCCAGCAGTTTTAGGGCTGGGCGGACGGGGGGTAGCACAGATACGCAGTATTTT. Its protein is CASSFRAGRTGGSTDTQYF.

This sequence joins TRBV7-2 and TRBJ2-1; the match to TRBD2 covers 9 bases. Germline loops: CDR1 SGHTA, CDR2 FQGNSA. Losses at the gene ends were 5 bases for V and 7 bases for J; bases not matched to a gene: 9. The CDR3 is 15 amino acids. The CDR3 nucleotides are TGTGCCAGCAGCCCTAGCGGGGCCGGGGGGAATGAGCAGTTCTTC. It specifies CASSPSGAGGNEQFF.

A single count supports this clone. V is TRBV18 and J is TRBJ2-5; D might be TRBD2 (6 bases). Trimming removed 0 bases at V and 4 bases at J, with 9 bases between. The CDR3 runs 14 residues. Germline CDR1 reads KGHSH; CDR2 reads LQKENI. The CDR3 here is CASSPPGRRETQYF. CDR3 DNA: TGTGCCAGCTCACCACCGGGGAGGAGAGAGACCCAGTACTTC.

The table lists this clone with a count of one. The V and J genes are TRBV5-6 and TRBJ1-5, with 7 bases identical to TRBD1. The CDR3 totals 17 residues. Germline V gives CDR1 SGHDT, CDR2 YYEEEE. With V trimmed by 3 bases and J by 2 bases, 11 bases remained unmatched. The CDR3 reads CASSSGWDSLGNQPQHF. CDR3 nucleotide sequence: TGTGCCAGCAGCTCCGGATGGGACAGCCTAGGCAATCAGCCCCAGCATTTT. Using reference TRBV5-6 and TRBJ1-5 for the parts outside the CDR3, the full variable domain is DAGVTQSPTHLIKTRGQQVTLRCSPKSGHDTVSWYQQALGQGPQFIFQYYEEEERQRGNFPDRFSGHQFPNYSSELNVNALLLGDSALYLCASSSGWDSLGNQPQHFGDGTRLSIL.

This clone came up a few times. CDR3 nucleotide sequence: TGTGCCAGCAGCTTGGTGTCTACCTACAATGAGCAGTTCTTC. Amino acids: CASSLVSTYNEQFF. The V and J genes are TRBV7-2 and TRBJ2-1; no clear D. The germline gives CDR1 SGHTA, CDR2 FQGNSA. V lost 3 bases and J lost 2, with 8 bases in between. CDR3 length: 14 residues.

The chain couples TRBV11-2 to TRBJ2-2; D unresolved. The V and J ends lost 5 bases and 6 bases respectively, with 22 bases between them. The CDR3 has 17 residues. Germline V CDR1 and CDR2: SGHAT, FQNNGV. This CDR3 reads CASSPNFLASSAGELFF. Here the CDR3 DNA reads TGTGCCAGCAGCCCAAACTTCTTAGCAAGTTCAGCCGGGGAGCTGTTTTTT.

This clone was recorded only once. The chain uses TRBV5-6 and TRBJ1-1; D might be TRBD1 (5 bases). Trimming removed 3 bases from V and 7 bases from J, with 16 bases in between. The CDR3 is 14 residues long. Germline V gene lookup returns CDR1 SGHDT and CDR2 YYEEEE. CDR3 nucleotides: TGTGCCAGCAGCTGGGGACCAAAAAGGGGTGAAGCTTTCTTT. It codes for CASSWGPKRGEAFF.

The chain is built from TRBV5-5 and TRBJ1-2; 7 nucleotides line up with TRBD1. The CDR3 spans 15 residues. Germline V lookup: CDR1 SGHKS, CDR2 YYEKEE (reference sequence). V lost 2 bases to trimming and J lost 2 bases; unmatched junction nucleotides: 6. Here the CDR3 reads CASSLQGLDNYGYTF. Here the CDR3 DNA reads TGTGCCAGCAGCTTACAGGGGCTGGACAACTATGGCTACACCTTC.

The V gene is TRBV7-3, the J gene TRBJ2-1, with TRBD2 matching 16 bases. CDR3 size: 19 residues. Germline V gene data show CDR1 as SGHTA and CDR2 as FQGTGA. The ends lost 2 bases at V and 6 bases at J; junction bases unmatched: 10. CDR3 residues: CASSLAIPGLAGGTNEQFF. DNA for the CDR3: TGTGCCAGCAGCTTAGCCATCCCGGGACTAGCGGGGGGGACCAATGAGCAGTTCTTC.

CDR3 bases: TGTGCCAGCAGTGAATATGGAGGTCCTGGAAACACCATATATTTT. Translating it yields CASSEYGGPGNTIYF. The rearrangement joins TRBV25-1 to TRBJ1-3; no reliable D call. There are 15 residues in the CDR3. Germline-derived CDR1 and CDR2 are MGHDK and SYGVNS. V was pared by 0 bases and J by 2 bases, with 8 bases between.

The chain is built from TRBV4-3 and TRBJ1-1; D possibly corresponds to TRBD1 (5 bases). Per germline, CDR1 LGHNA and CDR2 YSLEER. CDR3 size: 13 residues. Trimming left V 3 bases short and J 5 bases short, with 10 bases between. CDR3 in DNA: TGCGCCAGCAGCCAGGGGACTCAAACTGAAGCTTTCTTT. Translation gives CASSQGTQTEAFF.

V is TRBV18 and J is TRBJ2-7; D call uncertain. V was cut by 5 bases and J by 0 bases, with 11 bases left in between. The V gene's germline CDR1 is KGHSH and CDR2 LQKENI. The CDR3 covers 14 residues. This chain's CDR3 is CASSSGQPSYEQYF. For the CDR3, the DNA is TGTGCCAGCTCATCAGGCCAACCCTCCTACGAGCAGTACTTC.

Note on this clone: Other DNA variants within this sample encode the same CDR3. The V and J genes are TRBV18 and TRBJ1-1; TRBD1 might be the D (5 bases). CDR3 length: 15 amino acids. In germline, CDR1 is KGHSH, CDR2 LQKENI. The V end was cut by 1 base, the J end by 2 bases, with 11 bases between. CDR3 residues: CASSPQGQGNTEAFF. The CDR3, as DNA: TGTGCCAGCTCACCACAAGGTCAGGGCAACACTGAAGCTTTCTTT. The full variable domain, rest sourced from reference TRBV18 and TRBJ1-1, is NAGVMQNPRHLVRRRGQEARLRCSPMKGHSHVYWYRQLPEEGLKFMVYLQKENIIDESGMPKERFSAEFPKEGPSILRIQQVVRGDSAAYFCASSPQGQGNTEAFFGQGTRLTVV.

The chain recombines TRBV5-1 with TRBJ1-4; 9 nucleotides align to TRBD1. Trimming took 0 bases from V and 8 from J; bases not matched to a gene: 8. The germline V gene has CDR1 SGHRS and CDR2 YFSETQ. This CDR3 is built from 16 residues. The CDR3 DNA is TGCGCCAGCAGCTTGGCGGGACAGGGAGGAGGGGAAAAACTGTTTTTT. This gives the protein CASSLAGQGGGEKLFF.

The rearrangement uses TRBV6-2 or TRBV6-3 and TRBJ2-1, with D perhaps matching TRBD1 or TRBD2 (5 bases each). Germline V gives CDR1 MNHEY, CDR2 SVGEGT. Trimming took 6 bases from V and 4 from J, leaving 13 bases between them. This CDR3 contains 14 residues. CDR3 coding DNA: TGTGCCAGCAGCCGGGACCCCCGGTACAATGAGCAGTTCTTC. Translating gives CASSRDPRYNEQFF.

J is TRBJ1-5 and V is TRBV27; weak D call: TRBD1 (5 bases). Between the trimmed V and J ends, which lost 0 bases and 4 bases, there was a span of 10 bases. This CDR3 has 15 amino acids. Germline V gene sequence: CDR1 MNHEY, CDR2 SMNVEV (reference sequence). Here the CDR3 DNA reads TGTGCCAGCAGTTTATCGAGACAGACTAATCAGCCCCAGCATTTT. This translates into CASSLSRQTNQPQHF.

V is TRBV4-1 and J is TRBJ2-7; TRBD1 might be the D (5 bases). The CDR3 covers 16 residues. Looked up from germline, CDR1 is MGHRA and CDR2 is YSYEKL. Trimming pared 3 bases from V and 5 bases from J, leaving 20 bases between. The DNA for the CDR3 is TGCGCCAGCAGCCATATAAACAGGATGAACCTAGACGAGCAGTACTTC. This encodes CASSHINRMNLDEQYF.

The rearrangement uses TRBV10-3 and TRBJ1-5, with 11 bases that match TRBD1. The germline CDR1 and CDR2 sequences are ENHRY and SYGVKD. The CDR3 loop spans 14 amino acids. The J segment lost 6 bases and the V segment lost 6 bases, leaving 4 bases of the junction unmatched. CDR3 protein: CAISGTGGFQPQHF. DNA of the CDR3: TGTGCCATCAGCGGGACAGGGGGTTTTCAGCCCCAGCATTTT.

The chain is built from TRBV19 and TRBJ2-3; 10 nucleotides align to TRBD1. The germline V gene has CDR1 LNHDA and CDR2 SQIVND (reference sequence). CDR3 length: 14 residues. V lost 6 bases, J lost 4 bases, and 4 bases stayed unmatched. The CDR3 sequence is CASSDRGPADTQYF. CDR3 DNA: TGTGCCAGTAGCGACAGGGGGCCAGCAGATACGCAGTATTTT.

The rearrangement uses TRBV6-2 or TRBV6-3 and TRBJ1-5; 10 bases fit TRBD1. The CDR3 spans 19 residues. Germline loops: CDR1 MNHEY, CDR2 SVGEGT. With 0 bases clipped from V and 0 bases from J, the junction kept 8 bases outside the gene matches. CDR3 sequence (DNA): TGTGCCAGCAGTTACTCGAAGGACAGGGGGGATTATAGCAATCAGCCCCAGCATTTT. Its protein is CASSYSKDRGDYSNQPQHF.

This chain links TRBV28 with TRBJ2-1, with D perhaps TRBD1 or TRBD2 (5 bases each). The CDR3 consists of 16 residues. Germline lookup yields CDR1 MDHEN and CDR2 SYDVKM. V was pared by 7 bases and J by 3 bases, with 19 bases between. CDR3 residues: CASINLGVGGYNEQFF. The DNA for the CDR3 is TGTGCCAGCATTAACCTGGGGGTTGGGGGCTACAATGAGCAGTTCTTC.

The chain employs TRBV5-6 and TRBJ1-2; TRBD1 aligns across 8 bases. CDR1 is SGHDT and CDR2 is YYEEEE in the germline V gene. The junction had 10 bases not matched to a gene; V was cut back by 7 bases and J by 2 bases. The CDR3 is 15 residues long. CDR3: CASGPTGVLNYGYTF. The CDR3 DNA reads TGTGCCAGCGGACCGACAGGGGTTTTAAACTATGGCTACACCTTC. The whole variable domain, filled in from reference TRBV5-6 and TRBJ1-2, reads DAGVTQSPTHLIKTRGQQVTLRCSPKSGHDTVSWYQQALGQGPQFIFQYYEEEERQRGNFPDRFSGHQFPNYSSELNVNALLLGDSALYLCASGPTGVLNYGYTFGSGTRLTVV.

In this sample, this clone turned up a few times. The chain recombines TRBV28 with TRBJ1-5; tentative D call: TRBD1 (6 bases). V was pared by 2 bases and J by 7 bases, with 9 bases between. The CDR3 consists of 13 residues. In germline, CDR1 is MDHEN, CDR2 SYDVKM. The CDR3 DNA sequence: TGTGCCAGCAGTTTAACAGGGTACCAGCCCCAGCATTTT. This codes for CASSLTGYQPQHF.